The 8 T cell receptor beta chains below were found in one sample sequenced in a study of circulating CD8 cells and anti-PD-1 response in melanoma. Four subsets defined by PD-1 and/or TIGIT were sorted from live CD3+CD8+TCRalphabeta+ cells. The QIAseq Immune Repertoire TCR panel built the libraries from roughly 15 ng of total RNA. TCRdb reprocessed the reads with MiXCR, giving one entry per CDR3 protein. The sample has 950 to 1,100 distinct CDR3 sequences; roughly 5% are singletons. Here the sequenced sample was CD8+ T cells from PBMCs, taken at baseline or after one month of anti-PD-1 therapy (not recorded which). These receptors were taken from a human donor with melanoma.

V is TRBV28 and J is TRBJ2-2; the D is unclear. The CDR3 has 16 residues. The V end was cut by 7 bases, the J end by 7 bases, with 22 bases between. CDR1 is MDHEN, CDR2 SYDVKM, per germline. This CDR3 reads CASTLGPNRPGGELFF. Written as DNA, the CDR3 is TGTGCCAGCACCTTGGGTCCCAATCGGCCCGGCGGGGAGCTGTTTTTT.

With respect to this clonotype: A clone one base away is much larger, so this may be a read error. The CDR3 sequence: CASSKGGGYGYTF. CDR3 bases: TGTGCCAGCAGTAAAGGTGGGGGATATGGCTACACCTTC. The genes are TRBV6-1 and TRBJ1-2; tentatively, D is TRBD1 (5 bases). V lost 5 bases and J 5 bases, leaving 12 bases between the germline ends. Germline V gene lookup returns CDR1 MNHNS and CDR2 SASEGT. The CDR3 length is 13 residues.

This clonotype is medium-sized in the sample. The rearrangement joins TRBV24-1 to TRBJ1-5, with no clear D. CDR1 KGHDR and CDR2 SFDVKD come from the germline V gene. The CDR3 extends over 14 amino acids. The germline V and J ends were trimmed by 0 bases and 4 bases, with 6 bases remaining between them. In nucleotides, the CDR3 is TGTGCCACCAGTGATTTGCCGTCTAATCAGCCCCAGCATTTT. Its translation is CATSDLPSNQPQHF.

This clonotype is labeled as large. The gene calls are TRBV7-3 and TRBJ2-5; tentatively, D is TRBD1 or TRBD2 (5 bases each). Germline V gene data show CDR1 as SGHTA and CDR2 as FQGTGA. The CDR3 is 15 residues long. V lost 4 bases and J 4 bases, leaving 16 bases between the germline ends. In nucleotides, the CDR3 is TGTGCCAGCAGCTCAATAGGGGCGAGGGGAGAGACCCAGTACTTC. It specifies CASSSIGARGETQYF.

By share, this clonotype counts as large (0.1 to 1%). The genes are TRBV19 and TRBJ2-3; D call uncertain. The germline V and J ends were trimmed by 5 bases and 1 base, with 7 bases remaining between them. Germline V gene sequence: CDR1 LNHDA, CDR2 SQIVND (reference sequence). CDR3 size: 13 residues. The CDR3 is CASSFRGTDTQYF. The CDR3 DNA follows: TGTGCCAGTAGTTTCCGGGGCACAGATACGCAGTATTTT.

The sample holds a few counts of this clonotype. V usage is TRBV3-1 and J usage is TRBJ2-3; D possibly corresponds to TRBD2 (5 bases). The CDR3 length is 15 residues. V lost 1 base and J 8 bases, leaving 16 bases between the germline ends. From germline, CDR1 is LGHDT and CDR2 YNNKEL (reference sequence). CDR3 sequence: CASSQGPSGAVTQYF. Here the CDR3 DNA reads TGTGCCAGCAGCCAAGGCCCCAGTGGAGCGGTTACGCAGTATTTT.

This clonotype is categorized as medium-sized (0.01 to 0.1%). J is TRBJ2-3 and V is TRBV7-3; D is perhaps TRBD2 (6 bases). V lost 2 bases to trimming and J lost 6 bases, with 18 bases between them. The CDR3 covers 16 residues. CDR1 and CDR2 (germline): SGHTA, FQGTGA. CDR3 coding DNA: TGTGCCAGCAGCTTAGGAGACTGGGGCGGGGCCGATACGCAGTATTTT. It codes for CASSLGDWGGADTQYF.

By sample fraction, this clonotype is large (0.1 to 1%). CDR3 sequence reads: CASSPRQEVSPLHF. The CDR3 DNA reads as TGTGCCAGCAGCCCCCGACAGGAGGTATCACCCCTCCACTTT. The chain has TRBV28 and TRBJ1-6; D possibly corresponds to TRBD1 (6 bases). The CDR3 consists of 14 residues. Trimming took 6 bases from V and 10 from J, leaving 16 bases between them. CDR1 is MDHEN and CDR2 is SYDVKM in the germline V gene.